The source of this T cell receptor (beta chain) is a study of shared clonotypes between healthy human individuals. General study findings and limits: Generation probability values for non-shared clonotypes were lower than those for clonotypes shared by all four donors.

The CDR3 consists of 19 residues. Trimming pared 1 base from V and 2 bases from J, leaving 20 bases between. Germline values: CDR1 MDHEN, CDR2 SYDVKM. Details on this clone: Its antigen is currently unknown.

The table came from immunoSEQ multiplex PCR; TCRdb's copy has only in-frame clones and leaves some out. The data hold approximately 1,000,000 clones, with about 80% observed a single time. The sequencing sample was made of memory CD4+ T cells from PBMCs. Documented subset: CD45RA-negative fraction. The chain is built from TRBV28 and TRBJ1-4; no clear D gene. The TCR sequence derives from a man between 18 and 35 years old in good health. Some clones in this sample may be carry-over from other donors' samples. The CDR3 is CASSLSLRRGVGTNEKLFF. DNA of the CDR3: TGTGCCAGCAGTTTATCTCTCAGGAGAGGAGTCGGGACTAATGAAAAACTGTTTTTT.